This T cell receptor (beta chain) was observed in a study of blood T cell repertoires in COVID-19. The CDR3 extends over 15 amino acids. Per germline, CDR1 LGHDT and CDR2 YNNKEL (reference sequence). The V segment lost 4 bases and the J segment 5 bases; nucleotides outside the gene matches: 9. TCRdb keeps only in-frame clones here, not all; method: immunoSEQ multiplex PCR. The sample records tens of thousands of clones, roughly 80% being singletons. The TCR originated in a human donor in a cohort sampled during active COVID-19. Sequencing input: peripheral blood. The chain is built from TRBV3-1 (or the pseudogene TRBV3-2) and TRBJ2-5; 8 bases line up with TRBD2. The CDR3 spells CASSRQAGAQETQYF. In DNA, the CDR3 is TGTGCCAGCAGCCGCCAAGCGGGAGCACAGGAGACCCAGTACTTC.